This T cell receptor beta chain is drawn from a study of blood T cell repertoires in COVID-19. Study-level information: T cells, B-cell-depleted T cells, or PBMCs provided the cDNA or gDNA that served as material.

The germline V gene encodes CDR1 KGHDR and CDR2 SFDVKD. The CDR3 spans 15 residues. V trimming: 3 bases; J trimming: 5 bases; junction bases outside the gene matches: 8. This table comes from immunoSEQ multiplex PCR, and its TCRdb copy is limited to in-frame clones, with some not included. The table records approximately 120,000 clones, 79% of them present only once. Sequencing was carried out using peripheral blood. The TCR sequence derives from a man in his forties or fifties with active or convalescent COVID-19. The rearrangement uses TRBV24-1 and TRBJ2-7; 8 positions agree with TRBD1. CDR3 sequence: CATSDRGQGDDEQYF. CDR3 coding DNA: TGTGCCACCAGTGATAGAGGACAGGGCGACGACGAGCAGTACTTC.